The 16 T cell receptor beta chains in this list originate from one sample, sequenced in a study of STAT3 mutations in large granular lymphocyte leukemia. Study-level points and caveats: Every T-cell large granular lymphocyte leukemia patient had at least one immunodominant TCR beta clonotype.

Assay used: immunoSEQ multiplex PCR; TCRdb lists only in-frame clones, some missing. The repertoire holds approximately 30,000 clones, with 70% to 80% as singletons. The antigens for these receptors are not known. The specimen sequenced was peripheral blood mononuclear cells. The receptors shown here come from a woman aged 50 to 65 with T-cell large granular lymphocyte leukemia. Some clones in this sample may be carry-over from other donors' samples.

The CDR3 DNA sequence: TGCAGCGTTGATTCAGGCTCGGGGGCCAACGTCCTGACTTTC. Protein product: CSVDSGSGANVLTF. The chain is built from TRBV29-1 and TRBJ2-6, with D uncertain. CDR1 is SQVTM and CDR2 is ANQGSEA in the germline V gene. The CDR3 is 14 amino acids. The V end lost 3 bases, the J end lost 4 bases, and 10 bases lay between the germline ends.

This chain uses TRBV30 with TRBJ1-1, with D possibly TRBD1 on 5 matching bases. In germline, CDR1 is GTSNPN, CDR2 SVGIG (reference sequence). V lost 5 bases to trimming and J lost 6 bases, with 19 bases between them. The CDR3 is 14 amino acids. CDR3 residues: CAWSGGGWSPEAFF. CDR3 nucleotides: TGTGCCTGGTCCGGGGGGGGTTGGAGCCCTGAAGCTTTCTTT. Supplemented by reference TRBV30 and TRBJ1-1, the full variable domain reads SQTIHQWPATLVQPVGSPLSLECTVEGTSNPNLYWYRQAAGRGLQLLFYSVGIGQISSEVPQNLSASRPQDRQFILSSKKLLLSDSGFYLCAWSGGGWSPEAFFGQGTRLTVV.

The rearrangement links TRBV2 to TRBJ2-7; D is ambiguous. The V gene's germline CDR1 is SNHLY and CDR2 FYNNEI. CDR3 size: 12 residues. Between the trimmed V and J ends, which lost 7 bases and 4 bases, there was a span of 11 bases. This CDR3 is CASTLDAYEQYF. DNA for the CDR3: TGTGCCAGCACCCTGGACGCATACGAGCAGTACTTC. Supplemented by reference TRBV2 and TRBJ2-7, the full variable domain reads EPEVTQTPSHQVTQMGQEVILRCVPISNHLYFYWYRQILGQKVEFLVSFYNNEISEKSEIFDDQFSVERPDGSNFTLKIRSTKLEDSAMYFCASTLDAYEQYFGPGTRLTVT.

In nucleotides, the CDR3 is TGTGCCACCCTCGACAGTACCTACGAGCAGTACTTC. Translation gives CATLDSTYEQYF. The V call is TRBV7-9, the J call TRBJ2-7; D might be TRBD1 (5 bases). Trimming took 10 bases from V and 2 from J, leaving 12 bases between them. This CDR3 spans 12 amino acids. Per germline, CDR1 SEHNR and CDR2 FQNEAQ (reference sequence). The full variable domain, with the rest looked up from reference TRBV7-9 and TRBJ2-7, is DTGVSQNPRHKITKRGQNVTFRCDPISEHNRLYWYRQTLGQGPEFLTYFQNEAQLEKSRLLSDRFSAERPKGSFSTLEIQRTEQGDSAMYLCATLDSTYEQYFGPGTRLTVT.

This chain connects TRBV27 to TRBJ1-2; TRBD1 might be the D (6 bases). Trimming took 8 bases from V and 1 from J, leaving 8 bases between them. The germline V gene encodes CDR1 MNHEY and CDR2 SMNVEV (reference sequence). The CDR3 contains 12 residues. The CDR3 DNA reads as TGTGCCAGCGGGGGCCGTAACTATGGCTACACCTTC. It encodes CASGGRNYGYTF.

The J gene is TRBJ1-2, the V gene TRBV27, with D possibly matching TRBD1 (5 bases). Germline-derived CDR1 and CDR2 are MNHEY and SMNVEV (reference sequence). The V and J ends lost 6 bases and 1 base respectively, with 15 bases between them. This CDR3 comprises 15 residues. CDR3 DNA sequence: TGTGCCAGCAGGGGGAGGGACGTCTTTAACTATGGCTACACCTTC. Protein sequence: CASRGRDVFNYGYTF.

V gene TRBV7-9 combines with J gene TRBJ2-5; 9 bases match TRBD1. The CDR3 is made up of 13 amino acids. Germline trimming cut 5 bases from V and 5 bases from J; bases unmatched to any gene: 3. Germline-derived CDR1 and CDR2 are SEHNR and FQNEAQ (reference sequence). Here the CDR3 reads CASSRGQGETQYF. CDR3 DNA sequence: TGTGCCAGCAGCAGGGGACAGGGTGAGACCCAGTACTTC.

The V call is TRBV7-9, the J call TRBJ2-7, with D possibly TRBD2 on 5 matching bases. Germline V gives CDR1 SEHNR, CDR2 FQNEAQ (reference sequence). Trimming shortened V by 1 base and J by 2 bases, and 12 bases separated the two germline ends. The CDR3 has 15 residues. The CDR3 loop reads CASSLGGFGTYEQYF. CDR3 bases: TGTGCCAGCAGCTTAGGAGGGTTCGGAACCTACGAGCAGTACTTC.

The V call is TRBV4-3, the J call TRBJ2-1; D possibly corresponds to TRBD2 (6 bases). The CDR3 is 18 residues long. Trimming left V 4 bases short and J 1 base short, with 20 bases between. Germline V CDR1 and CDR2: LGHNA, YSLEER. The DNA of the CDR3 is TGCGCCAGCAGCCGAGAAACTAGCATAATGGGTTCCTACAATGAGCAGTTCTTC. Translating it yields CASSRETSIMGSYNEQFF.

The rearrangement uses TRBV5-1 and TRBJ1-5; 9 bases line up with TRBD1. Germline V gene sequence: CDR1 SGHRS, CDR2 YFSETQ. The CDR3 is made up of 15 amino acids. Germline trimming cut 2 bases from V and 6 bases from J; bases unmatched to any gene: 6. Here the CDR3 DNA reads TGCGCCAGCAGCTTACAGGGGGCTGTAGGTCAGCCCCAGCATTTT. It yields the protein CASSLQGAVGQPQHF.

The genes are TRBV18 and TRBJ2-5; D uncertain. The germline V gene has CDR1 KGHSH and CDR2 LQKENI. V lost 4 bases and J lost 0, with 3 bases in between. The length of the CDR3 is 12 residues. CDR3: CASSLYQETQYF. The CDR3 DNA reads TGTGCCAGCTCACTGTACCAAGAGACCCAGTACTTC.

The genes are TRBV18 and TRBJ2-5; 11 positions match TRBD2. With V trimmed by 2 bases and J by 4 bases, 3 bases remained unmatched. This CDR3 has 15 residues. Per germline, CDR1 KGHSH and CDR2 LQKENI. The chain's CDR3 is CASSPVAGGSETQYF. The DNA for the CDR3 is TGTGCCAGCTCACCAGTAGCGGGAGGGTCAGAGACCCAGTACTTC.

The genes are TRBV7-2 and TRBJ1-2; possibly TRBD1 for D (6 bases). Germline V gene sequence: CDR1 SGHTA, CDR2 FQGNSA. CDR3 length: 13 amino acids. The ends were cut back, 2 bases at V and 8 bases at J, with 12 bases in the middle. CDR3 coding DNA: TGTGCCAGCAGCTTATCCGTAACAGGGGGCTACACCTTC. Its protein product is CASSLSVTGGYTF.

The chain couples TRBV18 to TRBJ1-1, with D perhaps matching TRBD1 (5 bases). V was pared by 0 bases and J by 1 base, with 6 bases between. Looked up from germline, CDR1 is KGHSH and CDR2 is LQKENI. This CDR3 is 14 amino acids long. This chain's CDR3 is CASSPPGPNTEAFF. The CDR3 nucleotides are TGTGCCAGCTCACCACCGGGGCCGAACACTGAAGCTTTCTTT.

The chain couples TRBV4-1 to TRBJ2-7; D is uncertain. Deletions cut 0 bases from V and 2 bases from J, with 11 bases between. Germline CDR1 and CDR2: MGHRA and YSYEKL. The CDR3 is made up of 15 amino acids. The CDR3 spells CASSQDWSKTYEQYF. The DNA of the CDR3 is TGCGCCAGCAGCCAAGATTGGTCCAAAACCTACGAGCAGTACTTC.

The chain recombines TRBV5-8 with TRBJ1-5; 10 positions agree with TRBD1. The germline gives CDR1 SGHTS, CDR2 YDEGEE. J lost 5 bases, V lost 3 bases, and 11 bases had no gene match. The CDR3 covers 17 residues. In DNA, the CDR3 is TGTGCCAGCAGCTGGGGACAGGGGCCAGCCCTTTATCAGCCCCAGCATTTT. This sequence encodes CASSWGQGPALYQPQHF.